This entry lists 4 T cell receptor beta chains sequenced from one sample in a study of cytotoxic CD8 clonotypes in ibrutinib-treated CLL. Measured with immunoSEQ multiplex PCR; TCRdb has only the in-frame clones, and not every one. The data hold about 300,000 clones, with 60% to 80% observed a single time. Sequenced material: PBMCs, taken at disease progression, from a patient treated with ibrutinib. The receptors here all came from a human donor with chronic lymphocytic leukemia.

This chain joins TRBV5-1 and TRBJ1-2; 8 bases align to TRBD1. Germline V gene lookup returns CDR1 SGHRS and CDR2 YFSETQ. Unmatched junction bases numbered 1, after V lost 4 bases and J lost 2 bases. The CDR3 is made up of 13 amino acids. The CDR3 protein is CASSRQGNYGYTF. The CDR3 nucleotides are TGCGCCAGCAGCAGACAGGGGAACTATGGCTACACCTTC.

J is TRBJ2-1 and V is TRBV6-4; 9 bases are shared with TRBD2. The germline gives CDR1 MRHNA, CDR2 SNTAGT. The CDR3 extends over 16 amino acids. Trimming removed 7 bases from V and 8 bases from J; junction bases left unmatched: 15. The DNA for the CDR3 is TGTGCCAGCACCAAGAGGGCGGGAGGGGGTGTTGATGAGCAGTTCTTC. Residues: CASTKRAGGGVDEQFF.

The chain uses TRBV29-1 and TRBJ2-7; D might be TRBD1 (6 bases). Germline lookup yields CDR1 SQVTM and CDR2 ANQGSEA. The CDR3 is 13 residues long. V lost 7 bases and J lost 2, with 15 bases in between. CDR3 bases: TGCAGCGGCAAAACAGGGTTAACCTACGAGCAGTACTTC. Translating gives CSGKTGLTYEQYF.

This clone came up a few times. V and J are TRBV18 and TRBJ1-5, with TRBD1 matching over 10 bases. V shed 2 bases and J 2 bases; nucleotides not matched to a gene: 3. The CDR3 is made up of 16 amino acids. Germline CDR1 and CDR2: KGHSH and LQKENI. The CDR3, as DNA: TGTGCCAGCTCACCAGGGACAGGGGTTCGCAATCAGCCCCAGCATTTT. Its protein is CASSPGTGVRNQPQHF.